This T cell receptor (beta chain) originates from a study of blood T cell repertoires in COVID-19. Profiled with immunoSEQ multiplex PCR; TCRdb holds only in-frame clones, not every one. The table lists fewer than 350,000 clones, around four fifths of them singletons. Sequencing used peripheral blood. The source is a woman aged 45-60 years with active or convalescent COVID-19.

CDR3 DNA sequence: TGTGCCAGCAGCCCATTAATCCAGGGAAGCTATGGCTACACCTTC. Protein sequence: CASSPLIQGSYGYTF. The V and J genes are TRBV11-2 and TRBJ1-2; maybe TRBD1 (5 bases). The CDR3 covers 15 residues. CDR1 is SGHAT and CDR2 is FQNNGV in the germline V gene. Trimming left V 5 bases short and J 4 bases short, with 17 bases between.